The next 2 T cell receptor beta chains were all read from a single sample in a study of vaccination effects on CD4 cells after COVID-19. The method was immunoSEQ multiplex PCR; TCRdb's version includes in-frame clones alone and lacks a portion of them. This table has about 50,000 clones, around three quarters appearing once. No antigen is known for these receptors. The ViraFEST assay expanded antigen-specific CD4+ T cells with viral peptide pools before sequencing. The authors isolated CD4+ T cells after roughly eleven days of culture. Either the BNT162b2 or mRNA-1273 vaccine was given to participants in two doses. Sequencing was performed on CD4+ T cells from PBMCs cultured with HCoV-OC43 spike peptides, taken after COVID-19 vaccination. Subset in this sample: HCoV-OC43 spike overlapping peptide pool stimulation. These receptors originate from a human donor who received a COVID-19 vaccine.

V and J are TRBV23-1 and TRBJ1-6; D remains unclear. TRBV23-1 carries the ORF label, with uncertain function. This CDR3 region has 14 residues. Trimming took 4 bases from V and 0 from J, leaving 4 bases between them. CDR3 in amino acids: CASSLSSYNSPLHF. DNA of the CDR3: TGCGCCAGCAGTCTGAGCTCCTATAATTCACCCCTCCACTTT.

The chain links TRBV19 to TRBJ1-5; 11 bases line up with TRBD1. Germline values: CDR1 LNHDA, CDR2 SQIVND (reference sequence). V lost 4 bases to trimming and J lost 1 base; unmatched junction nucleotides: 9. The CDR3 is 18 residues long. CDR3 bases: TGTGCCAGTAGTACCCCCAGGGACAGGGGGACGAGCAATCAGCCCCAGCATTTT. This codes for CASSTPRDRGTSNQPQHF.